The present entry profiles one T cell receptor beta chain with its context. The authors used about 600 ng of bulk tumor genomic DNA per sample as template. Biopsies, several per primary tumor and spaced far apart, were collected during surgery. Curative surgery was performed on patients who had untreated, newly diagnosed non-small cell lung cancer. Patients newly diagnosed with non-small cell lung cancer and having curative-intent surgery served as donors. The entry originates in a study of immune heterogeneity within non-small cell lung tumors. It was with 32 V and 13 J primers that multiplex PCR amplified TCR beta CDR3. From the multiplex PCR reads, TCRdb called clonotypes with MiXCR, one entry per CDR3 protein. In the table there are approximately 29,000 distinct CDR3 sequences, around 30% of which are singletons. V lost 4 bases, J lost 0 bases, and 1 base stayed unmatched. The CDR3 is 14 amino acids. In germline, CDR1 is SGHVS, CDR2 FNYEAQ.

The material sequenced was lung tumor tissue. The chain couples TRBV7-6 to TRBJ1-1; 8 bases agree with TRBD1. The receptor comes from a man aged 35-49 years with non-small cell lung cancer. This CDR3 reads CASSSGQVNTEAFF. CDR3 DNA sequence: TGTGCCAGCAGCTCGGGACAGGTGAACACTGAAGCTTTCTTT.